This TCR beta chain stems from a study of blood T cell repertoires in COVID-19. For the study at large: From the United States, Italy and Spain came samples of acute and convalescent COVID-19. PBMCs, B-cell-depleted T cells, or T cells were the source of the cDNA or gDNA that made up the material.

CDR1 is LNHDA and CDR2 is SQIVND in the germline V gene (reference sequence). This CDR3 region has 16 residues. V lost 6 bases and J lost 5; bases outside the gene matches: 11. Study processing details: Amplification of reference gene primers provided the estimated nucleated cell counts. Clones were read by immunoSEQ multiplex PCR, and TCRdb kept only the in-frame ones, dropping some. That table supplies the V and J calls and clone size; D and trimming were determined from the DNA. The sample includes over 200,000 clones, approximately 80% seen only once; the top ten take around 25%. The table lists this clone with a count of one.

The sample comprised peripheral blood. This chain uses TRBV19 with TRBJ2-7, with 12 positions matching TRBD2. This sequence was found in a middle-aged man with acute or convalescent COVID-19. Here the CDR3 reads CASSLVLAGGPNEQYF. CDR3 sequence (DNA): TGTGCCAGTAGCCTTGTCCTAGCGGGAGGGCCCAACGAGCAGTACTTC. The full variable domain, its missing parts supplied by reference TRBV19 and TRBJ2-7, is DGGITQSPKYLFRKEGQNVTLSCEQNLNHDAMYWYRQDPGQGLRLIYYSQIVNDFQKGDIAEGYSVSREKKESFPLTVTSAQKNPTAFYLCASSLVLAGGPNEQYFGPGTRLTVT.